Listed below are T cell receptor beta chains from one sample, sequenced in a study of T cell changes during pregnancy in multiple sclerosis. Assay used: immunoSEQ multiplex PCR; TCRdb lists only in-frame clones, some missing. The table lists roughly 59,000 clones, over 85% of them singletons. Sequencing used CD4+ T cells from peripheral blood mononuclear cells, obtained before pregnancy. Source of these receptors: a female donor with multiple sclerosis, enrolled in a pregnancy study. CDR3s include the opening cysteine and the closing phenylalanine or tryptophan. The D gene is left open where the match is weak. Size is stated for part of the rows, as once, few or many counts, or as a class when the clone is expanded.

D gene | J gene | clone size | V gene | CDR3 DNA | CDR3 protein
TRBD1 | TRBJ2-5 | NA | TRBV19 | TGTGCCAGTAGTCGGACAGGGTTTCGGGAGACCCAGTACTTC | CASSRTGFRETQYF
NA | TRBJ2-7 | once | TRBV11-3 | TGTGCCAGCAGCTTCGGGCCTAGCTCCCACGAGCAGTACTTC | CASSFGPSSHEQYF
NA | TRBJ1-2 | NA | TRBV4-1 | TGCGCCAGCAGCCAAGAGGGACGGGAGCGCTATGGCTACACCTTC | CASSQEGRERYGYTF
NA | TRBJ2-2 | NA | TRBV11-3 | TGTGCCAGCAGCTTCAGTCGGACAATGGAGCTGTTTTTT | CASSFSRTMELFF
NA | TRBJ2-7 | NA | TRBV19 | TGTGCCACTCGAAGTAGCGCCGCCTACGAGCAGTACTTC | CATRSSAAYEQYF
NA | TRBJ2-5 | NA | TRBV29-1 | TGCAGCGCCCAGGGCCGGGAGACCCAGTACTTC | CSAQGRETQYF
NA | TRBJ1-2 | NA | TRBV6-1 | TGTGCCAGCAGTGATCTGACGGACAAGAGCGGCTACACCTTC | CASSDLTDKSGYTF
TRBD1 | TRBJ2-7 | once | TRBV15 | TGTGCCACCAGCAGGGGACAGGTTTCCTACGAGCAGTACTTC | CATSRGQVSYEQYF
NA | TRBJ1-3 | once | TRBV19 | TGTGCCAGTAGGCAGGCGGGAGGAAACACCATATATTTT | CASRQAGGNTIYF
TRBD2 | TRBJ2-7 | NA | TRBV28 | TGTGCCAGCAGTACCACCCTCTCAGCGGGAGGGAGGTACGAGCAGTACTTC | CASSTTLSAGGRYEQYF
NA | TRBJ1-4 | NA | TRBV5-6 | TGTGCCAGCAGCTGGTCAGGGATAGGTAATGAAAAACTGTTTTTT | CASSWSGIGNEKLFF
NA | TRBJ2-1 | NA | TRBV7-2 | TGTGCCAGCACCGACTTCCGAGCTAATGAGCAGTTCTTC | CASTDFRANEQFF
NA | TRBJ1-1 | once | TRBV30 | TGTGCCTGGAGTCAGCAGGACACTGAAGCTTTCTTT | CAWSQQDTEAFF
NA | TRBJ2-5 | NA | TRBV5-4 | TGTGCCAGCAGCTTGACGGCGGACCAAGAGACCCAGTACTTC | CASSLTADQETQYF
TRBD2 | TRBJ2-1 | NA | TRBV5-4 | TGTGCCAGCAGAAATATAGCGGGAGCCTACAATGAGCAGTTCTTC | CASRNIAGAYNEQFF
TRBD2 | TRBJ2-1 | NA | TRBV6-1 | TGTGCCAGCAGTGCCGAGACTAGCGGGTCCTACAATGAGCAGTTCTTC | CASSAETSGSYNEQFF
NA | TRBJ2-7 | NA | TRBV5-1 | TGCGCCAGCAGCTTGGCCCCTCAGGGATACAGCTCCTACGAGCAGTACTTC | CASSLAPQGYSSYEQYF
TRBD1 | TRBJ2-6 | NA | TRBV28 | TGTGCCAGCAGTCCTTGGGACAGGGCCGACTCTGGGGCCAACGTCCTGACTTTC | CASSPWDRADSGANVLTF
TRBD2 | TRBJ2-1 | NA | TRBV28 | TGTGCCAGCAGTCCCACTAGCGGGAGTTCCTACAATGAGCAGTTCTTC | CASSPTSGSSYNEQFF
NA | TRBJ1-4 | NA | TRBV6-1 | TGTGCCAGCACACGGGGGGAGGCTAATGAAAAACTGTTTTTT | CASTRGEANEKLFF
NA | TRBJ1-2 | NA | TRBV20-1 | TGCAGTCCCTCCGGGGGAGGGTATTCCTTC | CSPSGGGYSF
NA | TRBJ2-3 | NA | TRBV9 | TGTGCCAGCAGCGTAGCGGGGGAAGGGGTCACAGATACGCAGTATTTT | CASSVAGEGVTDTQYF
TRBD2 | TRBJ2-7 | NA | TRBV18 | TGTGCCAGCTCACCAAGCGCTAGCGGGAGGTTCTACGAGCAGTACTTC | CASSPSASGRFYEQYF